These T cell receptor beta chains were read from a single sample in a study of early stage breast cancer tumors. Generated by immunoSEQ multiplex PCR, the TCRdb table keeps only in-frame clones and is missing some. This table holds 65,000 to 75,000 clones, 80% found once. Input material: blood. These receptors all come from a person aged 35-55 years with breast cancer. The CDR3 runs from the conserved cysteine through the conserved F or W. Only some rows state a clone size, as once, few, many or a class for expanded clones.

clone size,V gene,J gene,CDR3 protein
.,TRBV30,TRBJ2-1,CAWSVTSGLYNEQFF
.,TRBV27,TRBJ2-7,CASSSSTSVEQYF
.,TRBV5-4,TRBJ2-2,CASRIPGTGNTGELFF
.,TRBV28,TRBJ1-4,CASSIPGQGRGNEKLFF
.,TRBV18,TRBJ2-3,CASSPSGDTQYF
.,TRBV19,TRBJ1-5,CASQRQANQPQHF
.,TRBV27,TRBJ2-7,CASSTPLLAAGTYEQYF
.,TRBV6-6,TRBJ2-5,CASRDIPGETQYF
.,TRBV9,TRBJ1-2,CASSPGGGINYGYTF
.,TRBV13,TRBJ2-7,CASSSGGLAGYEQYF
.,TRBV6-6,TRBJ2-2,CASSWDSRTGELFF
.,TRBV29-1,TRBJ2-3,CSVGSGYPKDTQYF
.,TRBV28,TRBJ2-5,CASSLSWTQYF
.,TRBV6-6,TRBJ1-1,CASSYTEAFF
.,TRBV30,TRBJ1-2,CAWNRGDRGLRGYTF
.,TRBV2,TRBJ1-3,CASSAPGGRGNTIYF
once,TRBV2,TRBJ1-2,CASTQDRVRTIGYTF
.,TRBV11-2,TRBJ1-5,CASSLAGNQPQHF
.,TRBV19,TRBJ2-7,CASSILAGTYEQYF
.,TRBV11-2,TRBJ1-1,CASSLSPDNTEAFF
.,TRBV7-2,TRBJ2-1,CASSRRLAGSDEQFF